The rows below give T cell receptor beta chains drawn from one sample of a study of blood T cell repertoires in COVID-19. The method was immunoSEQ multiplex PCR; TCRdb's version includes in-frame clones alone and lacks a portion of them. The sample holds under 300,000 clones, approximately 88% seen once. Input material: peripheral blood. Receptors were obtained from a middle-aged woman who had recovered from COVID-19. The CDR3 runs from the conserved cysteine through the conserved F or W. Each record gives: D gene, J gene, V gene, clone size, CDR3 DNA, CDR3 protein. The D gene is left open where the match is weak. Only part of the rows carry a size: once, few, many, or a class if the clone is expanded.

D gene: TRBD1
J gene: TRBJ1-5
V gene: TRBV2
clone size: -
CDR3 DNA: TGTGCCAGCAGGAGAGGACAGGGAAGCAATCAGCCCCAGCATTTT
CDR3 protein: CASRRGQGSNQPQHF

D gene: TRBD2
J gene: TRBJ2-3
V gene: TRBV2
clone size: -
CDR3 DNA: TGTGCCAGCACCGAAGGGCTAGCGGAGACAGATACGCAGTATTTT
CDR3 protein: CASTEGLAETDTQYF

D gene: TRBD2
J gene: TRBJ2-1
V gene: TRBV5-1
clone size: -
CDR3 DNA: TGCGCCAGCAGCTTGCAGGGAGGGCCCGTCTACAATGAGCAGTTCTTC
CDR3 protein: CASSLQGGPVYNEQFF

D gene: -
J gene: TRBJ2-5
V gene: TRBV24-1
clone size: -
CDR3 DNA: TGTGCCACCAGTGATGGCTCGAGGTGGACTAAAGAGACCCAGTACTTC
CDR3 protein: CATSDGSRWTKETQYF

D gene: -
J gene: TRBJ2-1
V gene: TRBV4-1
clone size: -
CDR3 DNA: TGCGCCAGCAGCCGGACTGGCGGTGAGCAGTTCTTC
CDR3 protein: CASSRTGGEQFF

D gene: -
J gene: TRBJ1-3
V gene: TRBV4-1
clone size: -
CDR3 DNA: TGCGCCAGCAGCCAACTACAGACCAACTCTGGAAACACCATATATTTT
CDR3 protein: CASSQLQTNSGNTIYF

D gene: -
J gene: TRBJ1-3
V gene: TRBV19
clone size: -
CDR3 DNA: TGTGCCAGTGGGGGCCTCTCTGGAAACACCATATATTTT
CDR3 protein: CASGGLSGNTIYF

D gene: -
J gene: TRBJ2-7
V gene: TRBV10-3
clone size: -
CDR3 DNA: TGTGCCATCAGAACAGCCTACGAGCAGTACTTC
CDR3 protein: CAIRTAYEQYF

D gene: TRBD1
J gene: TRBJ1-5
V gene: TRBV19
clone size: -
CDR3 DNA: TGTGCCAGTAGTCCCCCCCCCACCGGGACAGGGGAGTGGCAGCCCCAGCATTTT
CDR3 protein: CASSPPPTGTGEWQPQHF

D gene: TRBD1
J gene: TRBJ1-4
V gene: TRBV10-3
clone size: -
CDR3 DNA: TGTGCCATCAGTGGGAGACAGGGGGAAAATGAAAAACTGTTTTTT
CDR3 protein: CAISGRQGENEKLFF

D gene: TRBD1
J gene: TRBJ2-7
V gene: TRBV19
clone size: -
CDR3 DNA: TGTGCCAGTAGTCGGGACAGGGACCACGAGCAGTACTTC
CDR3 protein: CASSRDRDHEQYF

D gene: TRBD1
J gene: TRBJ1-4
V gene: TRBV5-5
clone size: -
CDR3 DNA: TGTGCCAGCAGCTTGGCGGCAGGGGGAGAAAAACTGTTTTTT
CDR3 protein: CASSLAAGGEKLFF

D gene: TRBD1
J gene: TRBJ2-7
V gene: TRBV5-1
clone size: -
CDR3 DNA: TGCGCCAGCAGCCCCGGACAGGGCCACGAGCAGTACTTC
CDR3 protein: CASSPGQGHEQYF

D gene: TRBD1
J gene: TRBJ2-1
V gene: TRBV7-9
clone size: once
CDR3 DNA: TGTGCCAGCAGTCCTGACAGACAGGGGGCATATGAGCAGTTCTTC
CDR3 protein: CASSPDRQGAYEQFF

D gene: TRBD1
J gene: TRBJ1-4
V gene: TRBV19
clone size: -
CDR3 DNA: TGTGCCAGTAGTACCCTACCGGGACAGGGCTCTAATGAAAAACTGTTTTTT
CDR3 protein: CASSTLPGQGSNEKLFF

D gene: TRBD1
J gene: TRBJ2-3
V gene: TRBV30
clone size: -
CDR3 DNA: TGTGCCTGGAGGACCAAACAGGGGACAGATACGCAGTATTTT
CDR3 protein: CAWRTKQGTDTQYF

D gene: TRBD2
J gene: TRBJ2-1
V gene: TRBV10-1
clone size: -
CDR3 DNA: TGCGCCAGCAGTAGCGGGAACGATGAGCAGTTCTTC
CDR3 protein: CASSSGNDEQFF